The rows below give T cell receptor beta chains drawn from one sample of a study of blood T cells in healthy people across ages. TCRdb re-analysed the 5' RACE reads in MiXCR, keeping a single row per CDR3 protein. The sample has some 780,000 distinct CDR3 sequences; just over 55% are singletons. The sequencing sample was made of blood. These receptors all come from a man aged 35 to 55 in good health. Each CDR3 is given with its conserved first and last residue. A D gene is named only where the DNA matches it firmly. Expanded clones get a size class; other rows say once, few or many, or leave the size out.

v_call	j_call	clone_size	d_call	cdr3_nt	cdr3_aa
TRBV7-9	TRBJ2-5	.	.	TGTGCCAGCAGCCCGCTCCAGGGGTTTGAGACCCAGTACTTC	CASSPLQGFETQYF
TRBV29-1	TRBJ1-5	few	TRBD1	TGCAGCGTTGCACAGGGGGCCAATCAGCCCCAGCATTTT	CSVAQGANQPQHF
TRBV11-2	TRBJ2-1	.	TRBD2	TGTGCCAGCAGCTTCCCTAGCGGGGGTCTCTCCTACAATGAGCAGTTCTTC	CASSFPSGGLSYNEQFF
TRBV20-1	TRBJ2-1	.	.	TGCAGTGCTAGAGACGGTCGTCAGTCGGATTCTGAGCAGTTCTTC	CSARDGRQSDSEQFF
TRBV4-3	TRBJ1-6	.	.	TGCGCCAGCAGCCAAGGGGGAGGGTGGAACTCACCCCTCCACTTT	CASSQGGGWNSPLHF
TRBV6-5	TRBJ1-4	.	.	TGTGCCAGCGCGCGGTATAATGAAAAACTGTTTTTT	CASARYNEKLFF
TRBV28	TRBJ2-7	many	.	TGTGCCAGCAGGCCCCGTATTGGCGAGCAGTACTTC	CASRPRIGEQYF
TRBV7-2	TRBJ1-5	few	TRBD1	TGTGCCAGCAGCCTCACAGGGGCGAACAATCAGCCCCAGCATTTT	CASSLTGANNQPQHF
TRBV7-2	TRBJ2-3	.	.	TGTGCCAGCAGCTTAGCTGAGGCTGGCACGCAGTATTTT	CASSLAEAGTQYF
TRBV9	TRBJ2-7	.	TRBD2	TGTGCCAGCAGCGTAAGGAGCGGGGTTTCCTACGAGCAGTACTTC	CASSVRSGVSYEQYF
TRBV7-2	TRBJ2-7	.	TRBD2	TGTGCCAGCAGCTTGACTAGCGGGAGTCAATACGAGCAGTACTTC	CASSLTSGSQYEQYF
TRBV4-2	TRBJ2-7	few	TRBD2	TGTGCCAGCAGCCAAGGCCCCTCGCGGGAGGAGGACGAGCAGTACTTC	CASSQGPSREEDEQYF
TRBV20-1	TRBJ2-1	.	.	TGCAGTGCCAGGACAGATACCTACAATGAGCAGTTCTTC	CSARTDTYNEQFF
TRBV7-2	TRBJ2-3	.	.	TGTGCCAGCAGCCCCGGACGGTCTCGGATGGGGGAGCAGTATTTT	CASSPGRSRMGEQYF
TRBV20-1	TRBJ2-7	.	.	TGCAGTGCTAGAGATCCAAGGACAAGCTACGAGCAGTACTTC	CSARDPRTSYEQYF
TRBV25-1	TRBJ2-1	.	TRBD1	TGTGCCAGCAGTCGGGACAGGGGATCAGGGGGCAATGAGCAGTTCTTC	CASSRDRGSGGNEQFF
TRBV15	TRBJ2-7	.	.	TGTGCCACCAGCAGAGATCTCGGAAATAGCGGCGAGCAGTACTTC	CATSRDLGNSGEQYF
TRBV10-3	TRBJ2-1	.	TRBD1	TGTGCCAGCCGTCCGGGACAGGTAAACTACAATGAGCAGTTCTTC	CASRPGQVNYNEQFF
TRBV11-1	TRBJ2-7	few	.	TGTGCCAGCAGCCGCATAGGGGGGATCGAGCAGTACTTC	CASSRIGGIEQYF
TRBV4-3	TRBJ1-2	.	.	TGCGCCAGCAGTTTCAGACTAGGGACGGAAAATGGCTACACCTTC	CASSFRLGTENGYTF
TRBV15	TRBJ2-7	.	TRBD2	TGTGCCACCAGCTTGGGACTAGCGGCTCTCTCCTACGAGCAGTACTTC	CATSLGLAALSYEQYF
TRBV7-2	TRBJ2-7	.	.	TGTGCCAGCAGTTTAAACCAAGGACGGCACGAGCAGTACTTC	CASSLNQGRHEQYF
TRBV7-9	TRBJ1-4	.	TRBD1	TGTGCCAGCAGCTCACAGGGGGAGGAAAAACTGTTTTTT	CASSSQGEEKLFF
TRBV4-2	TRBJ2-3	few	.	TGTGCCAGCAGCCAAGGGGGGAACAAAGATACGCAGTATTTT	CASSQGGNKDTQYF
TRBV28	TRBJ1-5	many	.	TGTGCCACTACGAACAGGGATCAGCCCCAGCATTTT	CATTNRDQPQHF
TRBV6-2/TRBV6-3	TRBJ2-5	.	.	TGTGCCAGCAGTCCAACAACTTGGCCCCAAGAGACCCAGTACTTC	CASSPTTWPQETQYF
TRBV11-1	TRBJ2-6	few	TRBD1	TGTGCCAGCACTTCGGGTACAGGGGGACCTGGGGCCAACGTCCTGACTTTC	CASTSGTGGPGANVLTF
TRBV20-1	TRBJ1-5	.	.	TGCAGTGGCGAGACAGGAAATCAGCCCCAGCATTTT	CSGETGNQPQHF
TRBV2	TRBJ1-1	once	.	TGTGCCAGCAGTCCCAGGGCGCGGGACACTGAAGCTTTCTTT	CASSPRARDTEAFF
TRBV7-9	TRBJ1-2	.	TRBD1	TGTGCCAGCAGGGTCATGGACAGGGGAAGACAAATAGGCTATGGCTACACCTTC	CASRVMDRGRQIGYGYTF
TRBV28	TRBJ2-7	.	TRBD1	TGTGCCAGCACCGAACTTGGACAGGGGAATTACGAGCAGTACTTC	CASTELGQGNYEQYF
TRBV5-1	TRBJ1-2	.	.	TGCGCCAGCAGCTTGGCCGGCAGTTCCTATGGCTACACCTTC	CASSLAGSSYGYTF
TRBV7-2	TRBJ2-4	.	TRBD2	TGTGCCAGCAGCCCGACTAGCGGAGGCCCCAAAAACATTCAGTACTTC	CASSPTSGGPKNIQYF
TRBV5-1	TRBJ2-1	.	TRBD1	TGCGCCAGCAGCTTGGATGGGACAGGGCTCAATGAGCAGTTCTTC	CASSLDGTGLNEQFF
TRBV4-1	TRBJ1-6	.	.	TGCGCCAGCAGCCAAGAAACCGACATCGGCTCACCCCTCCACTTT	CASSQETDIGSPLHF
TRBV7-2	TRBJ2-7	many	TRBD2	TGTGCCAGCAGCTTAGAAGCGGGAGGCTACGAGCAGTACTTC	CASSLEAGGYEQYF
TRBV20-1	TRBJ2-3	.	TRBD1	TGCAGTGCTAGTAAACCAGGGGGAAGAGCAGATACGCAGTATTTT	CSASKPGGRADTQYF
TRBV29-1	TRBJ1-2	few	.	TGCAGCGTTAGGCAGTCCTATGGCTACACCTTC	CSVRQSYGYTF
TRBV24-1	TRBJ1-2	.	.	TGTGCCACCTTCGCCAGGGACTATGGCTACACCTTC	CATFARDYGYTF
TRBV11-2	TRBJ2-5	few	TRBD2	TGTGCCAGCAGCCCCGGGGGACTAGCGGGGGGAGCGTCAGAGACCCAGTACTTC	CASSPGGLAGGASETQYF
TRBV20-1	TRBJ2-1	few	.	TGCAGTGCTATTGGGGCACGGGGGAGACTACGTAATGAGCAGTTCTTC	CSAIGARGRLRNEQFF
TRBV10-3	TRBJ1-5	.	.	TGTGCCATAGGAACTGGTCAGCCCCAGCATTTT	CAIGTGQPQHF
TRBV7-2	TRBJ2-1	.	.	TGTGCCAGCAGCCCACAAAGGGGGGGGTTCAATGAGCAGTTCTTC	CASSPQRGGFNEQFF
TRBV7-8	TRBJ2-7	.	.	TGTGCCAGCAGCTCCATGACAACGGCATCCTACGAGCAGTACTTC	CASSSMTTASYEQYF
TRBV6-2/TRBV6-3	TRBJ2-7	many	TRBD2	TGTGCCAGCAGTTACTCGGGGGATCGCGGGGGACGGTTCTCCTACGAGCAGTACTTC	CASSYSGDRGGRFSYEQYF
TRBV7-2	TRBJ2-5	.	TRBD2	TGTGCCAGCAGCTTAGGGCGGGGGGCCCTCTACAATGAGCAGTACTTC	CASSLGRGALYNEQYF
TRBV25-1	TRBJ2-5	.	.	TGTGCCAGCAGCGACGCGGGGAGAGAGACCCAGTACTTC	CASSDAGRETQYF
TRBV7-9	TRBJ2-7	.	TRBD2	TGTGCCAGCAGCTCTCCTAGCGGGAGAATCCACGAGCAGTACTTC	CASSSPSGRIHEQYF
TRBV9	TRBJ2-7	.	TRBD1	TGTGCCAGCAGCGTAGAACTCAGGGGGCAGGGGTTGGGCAATGAGCAGTACTTC	CASSVELRGQGLGNEQYF
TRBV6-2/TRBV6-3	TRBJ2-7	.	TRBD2	TGTGCCAGCAGTTACTCGTGGGGGGAGGGATCCTACGAGCAGTACTTC	CASSYSWGEGSYEQYF
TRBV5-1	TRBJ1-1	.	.	TGCGCCAGCAGCCTCTTCGAGAGCCGAGGGGGTGTCACTGAAGCTTTCTTT	CASSLFESRGGVTEAFF
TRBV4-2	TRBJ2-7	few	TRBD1	TGTGCCAGCAGCCAACGGCAGGGGACAGAGCTCTACGAGCAGTACTTC	CASSQRQGTELYEQYF
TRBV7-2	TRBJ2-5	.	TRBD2	TGTGCCAGCAGCTTACTCCCCGGTGGAGCGGGGGTGGAGACCCAGTACTTC	CASSLLPGGAGVETQYF
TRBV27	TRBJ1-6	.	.	TGTGCCAGCAGCCGCCGTATTGGGGGCGTTTGGACCCTCCACTTT	CASSRRIGGVWTLHF
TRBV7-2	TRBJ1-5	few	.	TGTGCCAGCAGCTTCCGCGGCAATCAGCCCCAGCATTTT	CASSFRGNQPQHF
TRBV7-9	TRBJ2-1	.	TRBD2	TGTGCCAGCAGCTTAATCGAGGGGCCGGGGGGTGAGCAGTTCTTC	CASSLIEGPGGEQFF
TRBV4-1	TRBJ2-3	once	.	TGCGCCAGCAGCCCAGGGTATTCAGATACGCAGTATTTT	CASSPGYSDTQYF